This TCR beta chain originates from a study of blood T cell repertoires in COVID-19. Study summary: Acute and convalescent COVID-19 specimens originated in the United States, Italy and Spain. In each case, the material was cDNA or gDNA derived from T cells, B-cell-depleted T cells, or PBMCs.

V gave up 3 bases and J gave up 5 bases, with 10 bases separating them. From germline, CDR1 is MDHEN and CDR2 SYDVKM. The CDR3 spans 13 residues. Authors' analysis steps: Amplification of reference gene primers was used by the study to estimate nucleated cell counts. Sequencing was performed with immunoSEQ multiplex PCR; in TCRdb, only in-frame clones are kept and a portion is missing. V and J calls and clone size are those listed in that table; D and trimming were worked out from the DNA. The table includes 90,000 to 120,000 clones, around 89% detected once. The sample taken for sequencing was peripheral blood. The rearrangement joins TRBV28 to TRBJ1-2; D gene unclear. This clonotype originated in a man aged 35-49 years with active or convalescent COVID-19. CDR3: CASSLGRFYGYTF. CDR3 DNA sequence: TGTGCCAGCAGTTTGGGCAGGTTTTATGGCTACACCTTC.